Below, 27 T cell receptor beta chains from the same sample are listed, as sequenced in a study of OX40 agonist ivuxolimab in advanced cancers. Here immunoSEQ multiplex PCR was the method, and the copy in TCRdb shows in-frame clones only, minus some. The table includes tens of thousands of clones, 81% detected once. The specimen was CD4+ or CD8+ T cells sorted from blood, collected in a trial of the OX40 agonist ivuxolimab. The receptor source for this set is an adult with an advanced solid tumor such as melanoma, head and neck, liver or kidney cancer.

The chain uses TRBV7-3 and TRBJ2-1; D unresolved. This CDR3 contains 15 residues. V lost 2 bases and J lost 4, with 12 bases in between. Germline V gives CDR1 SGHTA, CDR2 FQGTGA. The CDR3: CASSLGQFGYNEQFF. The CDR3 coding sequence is TGTGCCAGCAGCTTAGGTCAATTCGGGTACAATGAGCAGTTCTTC.

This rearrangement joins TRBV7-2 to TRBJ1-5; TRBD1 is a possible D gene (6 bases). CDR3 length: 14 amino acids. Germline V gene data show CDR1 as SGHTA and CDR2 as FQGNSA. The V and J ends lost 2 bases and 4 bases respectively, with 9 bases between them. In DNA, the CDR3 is TGTGCCAGCAGCTTAAACAGGGCAAATCAGCCCCAGCATTTT. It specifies CASSLNRANQPQHF.

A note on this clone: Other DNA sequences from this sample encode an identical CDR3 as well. The DNA of the CDR3 is TGTGCCAGCAGCCCGGGACGGAGCTACGAGCAGTACTTC. Translating it yields CASSPGRSYEQYF. The chain has TRBV7-9 and TRBJ2-7; perhaps D is TRBD1 or TRBD2 (5 bases each). The germline gives CDR1 SEHNR, CDR2 FQNEAQ (reference sequence). Trimming pared 5 bases from V and 3 bases from J, leaving 11 bases between. This CDR3 has 13 residues.

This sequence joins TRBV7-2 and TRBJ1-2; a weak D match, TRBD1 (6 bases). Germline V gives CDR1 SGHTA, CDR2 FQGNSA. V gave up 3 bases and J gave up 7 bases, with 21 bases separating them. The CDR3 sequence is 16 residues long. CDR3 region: CASSFDPSGGAGGYTF. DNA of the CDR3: TGTGCCAGCAGCTTCGACCCGTCCGGGGGCGCGGGTGGCTACACCTTC. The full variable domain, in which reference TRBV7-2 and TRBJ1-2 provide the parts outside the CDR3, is GAGVSQSPSNKVTEKGKDVELRCDPISGHTALYWYRQSLGQGLEFLIYFQGNSAPDKSGLPSDRFSAERTGGSVSTLTIQRTQQEDSAVYLCASSFDPSGGAGGYTFGSGTRLTVV.

DNA of the CDR3: TGTGCCAGCAGCCCCCCGGGACAGTCCTACGAGCAGTACTTC. Its translation is CASSPPGQSYEQYF. This sequence joins TRBV11-2 and TRBJ2-7; TRBD1 agrees at 7 bases. The CDR3 runs 14 residues. In germline, CDR1 is SGHAT, CDR2 FQNNGV. Unmatched junction bases numbered 5, after V lost 5 bases and J lost 1 base.

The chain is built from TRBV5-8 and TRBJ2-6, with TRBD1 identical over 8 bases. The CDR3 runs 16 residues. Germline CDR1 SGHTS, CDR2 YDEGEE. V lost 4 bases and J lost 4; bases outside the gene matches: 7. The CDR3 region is CASSQDTGGGANVLTF. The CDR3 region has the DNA TGTGCCAGCAGCCAAGATACAGGGGGAGGGGCCAACGTCCTGACTTTC.

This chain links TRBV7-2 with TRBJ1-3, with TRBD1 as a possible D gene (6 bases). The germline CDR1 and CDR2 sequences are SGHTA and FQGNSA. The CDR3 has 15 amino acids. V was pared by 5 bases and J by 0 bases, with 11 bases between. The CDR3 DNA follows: TGTGCCAGCAGCCCCGGACAGTACTCTGGAAACACCATATATTTT. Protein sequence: CASSPGQYSGNTIYF.

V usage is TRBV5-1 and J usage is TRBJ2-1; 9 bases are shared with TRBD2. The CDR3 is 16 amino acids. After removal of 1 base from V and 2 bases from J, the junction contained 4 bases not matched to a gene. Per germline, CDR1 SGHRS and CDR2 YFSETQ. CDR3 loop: CASSLRRGGTYNEQFF. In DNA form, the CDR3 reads TGCGCCAGCAGCTTGCGGCGGGGGGGTACCTACAATGAGCAGTTCTTC.

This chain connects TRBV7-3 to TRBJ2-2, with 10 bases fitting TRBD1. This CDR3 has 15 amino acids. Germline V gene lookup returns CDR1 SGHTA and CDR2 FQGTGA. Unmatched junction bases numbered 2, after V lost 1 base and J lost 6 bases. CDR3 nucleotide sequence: TGTGCCAGCAGCTTAAGGACAGGGGGTGCCGGGGAGCTGTTTTTT. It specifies CASSLRTGGAGELFF.

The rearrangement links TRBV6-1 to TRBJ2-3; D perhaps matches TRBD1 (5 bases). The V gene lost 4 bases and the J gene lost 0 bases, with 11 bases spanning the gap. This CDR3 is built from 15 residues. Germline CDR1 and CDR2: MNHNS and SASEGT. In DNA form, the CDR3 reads TGTGCCAGCAGTGTGACAGTAACTAGCACAGATACGCAGTATTTT. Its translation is CASSVTVTSTDTQYF.

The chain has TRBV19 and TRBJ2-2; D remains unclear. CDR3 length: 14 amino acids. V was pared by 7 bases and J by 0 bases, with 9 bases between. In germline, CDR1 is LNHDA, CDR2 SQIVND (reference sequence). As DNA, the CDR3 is TGTGCCAGTACCATGACTCCGAACACCGGGGAGCTGTTTTTT. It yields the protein CASTMTPNTGELFF.

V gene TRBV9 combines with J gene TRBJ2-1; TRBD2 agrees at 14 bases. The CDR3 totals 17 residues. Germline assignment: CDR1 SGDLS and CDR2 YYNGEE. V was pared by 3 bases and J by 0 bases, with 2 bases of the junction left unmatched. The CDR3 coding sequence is TGTGCCAGCAGCGAAGGGACTAGCGGGGGCTCCTACAATGAGCAGTTCTTC. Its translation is CASSEGTSGGSYNEQFF. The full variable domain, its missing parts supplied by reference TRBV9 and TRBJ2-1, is DSGVTQTPKHLITATGQRVTLRCSPRSGDLSVYWYQQSLDQGLQFLIQYYNGEERAKGNILERFSAQQFPDLHSELNLSSLELGDSALYFCASSEGTSGGSYNEQFFGPGTRLTVL.

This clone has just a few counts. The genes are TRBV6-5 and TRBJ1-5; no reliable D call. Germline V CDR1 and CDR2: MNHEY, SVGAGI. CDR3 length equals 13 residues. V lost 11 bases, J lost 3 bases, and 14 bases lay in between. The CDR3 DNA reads TGTGCCGCAGGAGGACGGTTCAATCAGCCCCAGCATTTT. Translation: CAAGGRFNQPQHF.

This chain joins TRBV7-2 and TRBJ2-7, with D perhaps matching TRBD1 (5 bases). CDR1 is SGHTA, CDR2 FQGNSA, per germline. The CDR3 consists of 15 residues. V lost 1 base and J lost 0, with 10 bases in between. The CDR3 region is CASSLVDMASYEQYF. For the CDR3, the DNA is TGTGCCAGCAGCTTAGTGGACATGGCCTCCTACGAGCAGTACTTC.

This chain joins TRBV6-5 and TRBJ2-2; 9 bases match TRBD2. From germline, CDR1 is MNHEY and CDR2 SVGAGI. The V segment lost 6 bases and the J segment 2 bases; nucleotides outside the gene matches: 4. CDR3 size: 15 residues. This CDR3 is CASRRGLANTGELFF. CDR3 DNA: TGTGCCAGCAGGCGGGGACTAGCTAACACCGGGGAGCTGTTTTTT.

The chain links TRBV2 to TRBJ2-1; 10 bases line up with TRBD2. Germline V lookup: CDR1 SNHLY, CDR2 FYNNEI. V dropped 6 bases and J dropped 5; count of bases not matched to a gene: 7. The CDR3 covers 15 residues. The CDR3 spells CASRQLAGTHNEQFF. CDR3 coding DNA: TGTGCCAGCAGGCAACTAGCGGGGACCCACAATGAGCAGTTCTTC.

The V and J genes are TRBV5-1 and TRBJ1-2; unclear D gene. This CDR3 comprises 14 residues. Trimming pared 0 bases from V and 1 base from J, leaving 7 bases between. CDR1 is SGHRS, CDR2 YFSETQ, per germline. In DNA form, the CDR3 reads TGCGCCAGCAGCTTGGTGGCAGTTAACTATGGCTACACCTTC. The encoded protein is CASSLVAVNYGYTF. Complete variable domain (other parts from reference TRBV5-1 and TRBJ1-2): KAGVTQTPRYLIKTRGQQVTLSCSPISGHRSVSWYQQTPGQGLQFLFEYFSETQRNKGNFPGRFSGRQFSNSRSEMNVSTLELGDSALYLCASSLVAVNYGYTFGSGTRLTVV.

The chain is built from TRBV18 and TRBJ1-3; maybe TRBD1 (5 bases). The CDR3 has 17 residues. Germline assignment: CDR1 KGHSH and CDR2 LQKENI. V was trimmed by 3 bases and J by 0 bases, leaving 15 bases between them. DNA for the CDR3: TGTGCCAGCTCACCTGGGGGACGGAGCCCCTCTGGAAACACCATATATTTT. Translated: CASSPGGRSPSGNTIYF.

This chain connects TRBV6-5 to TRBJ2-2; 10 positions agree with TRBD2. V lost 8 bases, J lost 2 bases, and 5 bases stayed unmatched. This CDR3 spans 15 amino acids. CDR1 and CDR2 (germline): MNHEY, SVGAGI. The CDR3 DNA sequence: TGTGCCAGCCGATGGACTAGCGGCAACACCGGGGAGCTGTTTTTT. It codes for CASRWTSGNTGELFF.

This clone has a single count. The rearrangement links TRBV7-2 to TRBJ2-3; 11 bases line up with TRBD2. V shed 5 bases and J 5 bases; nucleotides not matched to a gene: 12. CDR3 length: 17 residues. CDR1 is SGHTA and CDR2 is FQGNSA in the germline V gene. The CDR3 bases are TGTGCCAGCAGCCGTCGAATAGCGGGAGGGCCGGGAGATACGCAGTATTTT. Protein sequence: CASSRRIAGGPGDTQYF.

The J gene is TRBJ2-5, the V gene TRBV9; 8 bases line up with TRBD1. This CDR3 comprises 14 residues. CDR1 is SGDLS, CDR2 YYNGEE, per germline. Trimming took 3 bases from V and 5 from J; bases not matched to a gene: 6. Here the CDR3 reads CASSEQGVYETQYF. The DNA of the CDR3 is TGTGCCAGCAGCGAACAGGGGGTCTATGAGACCCAGTACTTC.

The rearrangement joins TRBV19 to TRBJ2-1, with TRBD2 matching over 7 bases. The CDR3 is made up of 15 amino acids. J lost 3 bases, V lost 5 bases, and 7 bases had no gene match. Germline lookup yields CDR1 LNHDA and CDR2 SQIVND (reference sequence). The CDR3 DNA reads TGTGCCAGTAGTCGGCCGCGGGAGCGCTACAATGAGCAGTTCTTC. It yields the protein CASSRPRERYNEQFF.

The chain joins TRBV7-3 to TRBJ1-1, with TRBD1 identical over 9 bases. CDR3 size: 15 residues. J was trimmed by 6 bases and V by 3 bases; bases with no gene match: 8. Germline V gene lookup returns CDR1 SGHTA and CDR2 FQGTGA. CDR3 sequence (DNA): TGTGCCAGCAGCTTTTTTGGGACAGGGAGTTCTGAAGCTTTCTTT. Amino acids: CASSFFGTGSSEAFF.

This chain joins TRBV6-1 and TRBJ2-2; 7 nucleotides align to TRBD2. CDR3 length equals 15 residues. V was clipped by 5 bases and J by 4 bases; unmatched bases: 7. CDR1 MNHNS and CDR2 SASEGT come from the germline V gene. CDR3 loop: CASSKRGGFTGELFF. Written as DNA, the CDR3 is TGTGCCAGCAGTAAAAGGGGAGGGTTCACCGGGGAGCTGTTTTTT.

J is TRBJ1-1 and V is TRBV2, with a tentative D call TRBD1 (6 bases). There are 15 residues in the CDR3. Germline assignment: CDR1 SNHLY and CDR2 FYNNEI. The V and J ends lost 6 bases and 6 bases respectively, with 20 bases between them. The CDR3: CASSPGAAETSEAFF. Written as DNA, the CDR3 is TGTGCCAGCAGCCCAGGGGCCGCCGAAACCTCTGAAGCTTTCTTT.

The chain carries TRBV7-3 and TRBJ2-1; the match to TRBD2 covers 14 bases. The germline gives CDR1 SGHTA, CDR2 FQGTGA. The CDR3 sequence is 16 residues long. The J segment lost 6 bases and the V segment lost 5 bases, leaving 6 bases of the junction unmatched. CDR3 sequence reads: CASSLPGLAGVNEQFF. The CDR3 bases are TGTGCCAGCAGCCTCCCGGGACTAGCGGGAGTCAATGAGCAGTTCTTC.

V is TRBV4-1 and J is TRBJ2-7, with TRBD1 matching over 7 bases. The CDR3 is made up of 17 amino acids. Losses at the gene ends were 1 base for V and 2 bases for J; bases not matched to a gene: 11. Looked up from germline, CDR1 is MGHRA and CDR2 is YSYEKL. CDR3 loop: CASSQAPDRERPYEQYF. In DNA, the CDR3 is TGCGCCAGCAGCCAAGCACCAGACAGGGAGAGACCCTACGAGCAGTACTTC.